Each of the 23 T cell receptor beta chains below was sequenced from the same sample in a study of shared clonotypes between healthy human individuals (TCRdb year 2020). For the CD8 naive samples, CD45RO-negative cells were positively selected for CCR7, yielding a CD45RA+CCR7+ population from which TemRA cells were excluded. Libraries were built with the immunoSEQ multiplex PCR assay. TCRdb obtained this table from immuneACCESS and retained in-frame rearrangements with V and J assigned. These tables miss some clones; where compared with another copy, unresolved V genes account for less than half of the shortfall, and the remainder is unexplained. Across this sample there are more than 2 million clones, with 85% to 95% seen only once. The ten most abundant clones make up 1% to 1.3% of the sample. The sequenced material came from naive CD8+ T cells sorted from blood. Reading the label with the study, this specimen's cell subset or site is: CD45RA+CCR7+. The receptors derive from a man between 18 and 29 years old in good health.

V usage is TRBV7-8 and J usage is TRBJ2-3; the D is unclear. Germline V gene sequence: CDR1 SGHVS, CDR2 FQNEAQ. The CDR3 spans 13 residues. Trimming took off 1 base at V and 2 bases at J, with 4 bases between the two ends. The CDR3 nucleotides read TGTGCCAGCAGCTTAGAGATCACAGATACGCAGTATTTT. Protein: CASSLEITDTQYF. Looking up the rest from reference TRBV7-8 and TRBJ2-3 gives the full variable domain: GAGVSQSPRYKVAKRGQDVALRCDPISGHVSLFWYQQALGQGPEFLTYFQNEAQLDKSGLPSDRFFAERPEGSVSTLKIQRTQQEDSAVYLCASSLEITDTQYFGPGTRLTVL.

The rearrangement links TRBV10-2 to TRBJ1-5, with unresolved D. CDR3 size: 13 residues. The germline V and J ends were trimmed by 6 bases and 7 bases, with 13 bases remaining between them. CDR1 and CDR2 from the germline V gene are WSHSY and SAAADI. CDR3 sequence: CASRAEAWQPQHF. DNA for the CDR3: TGCGCCAGCAGAGCTGAGGCCTGGCAGCCCCAGCATTTT.

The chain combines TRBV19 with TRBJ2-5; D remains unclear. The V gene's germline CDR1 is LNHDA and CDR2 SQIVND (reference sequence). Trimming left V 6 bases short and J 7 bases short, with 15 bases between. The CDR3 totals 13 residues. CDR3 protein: CASSPGPAGTQYF. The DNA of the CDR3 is TGTGCCAGTAGCCCAGGACCGGCCGGGACCCAGTACTTC.

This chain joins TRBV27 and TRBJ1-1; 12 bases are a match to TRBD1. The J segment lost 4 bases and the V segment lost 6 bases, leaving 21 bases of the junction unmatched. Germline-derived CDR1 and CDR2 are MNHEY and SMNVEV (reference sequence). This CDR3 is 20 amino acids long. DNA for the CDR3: TGTGCCAGCAGCCTTGAGATAGACCGGGACAGGGGGCGCGGAAGCACTGAAGCTTTCTTT. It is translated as CASSLEIDRDRGRGSTEAFF.

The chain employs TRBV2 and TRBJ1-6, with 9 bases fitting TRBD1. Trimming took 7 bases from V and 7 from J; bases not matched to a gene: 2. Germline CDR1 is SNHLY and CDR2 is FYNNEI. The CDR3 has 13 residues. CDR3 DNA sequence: TGTGCCAGCAAGGGACAGGGAAATTCACCCCTCCACTTT. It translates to CASKGQGNSPLHF.

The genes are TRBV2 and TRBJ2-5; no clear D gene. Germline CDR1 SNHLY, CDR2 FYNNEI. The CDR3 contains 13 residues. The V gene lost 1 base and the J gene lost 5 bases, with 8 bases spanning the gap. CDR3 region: CASSEGLWETQYF. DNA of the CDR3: TGTGCCAGCAGTGAAGGACTTTGGGAGACCCAGTACTTC.

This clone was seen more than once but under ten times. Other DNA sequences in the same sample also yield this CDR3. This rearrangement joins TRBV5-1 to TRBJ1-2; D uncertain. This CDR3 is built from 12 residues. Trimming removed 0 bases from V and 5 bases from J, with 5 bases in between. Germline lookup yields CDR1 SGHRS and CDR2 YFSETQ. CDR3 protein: CASSLEGYGYTF. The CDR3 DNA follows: TGCGCCAGCAGCTTGGAGGGTTATGGCTACACCTTC. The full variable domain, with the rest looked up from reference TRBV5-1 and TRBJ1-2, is KAGVTQTPRYLIKTRGQQVTLSCSPISGHRSVSWYQQTPGQGLQFLFEYFSETQRNKGNFPGRFSGRQFSNSRSEMNVSTLELGDSALYLCASSLEGYGYTFGSGTRLTVV.

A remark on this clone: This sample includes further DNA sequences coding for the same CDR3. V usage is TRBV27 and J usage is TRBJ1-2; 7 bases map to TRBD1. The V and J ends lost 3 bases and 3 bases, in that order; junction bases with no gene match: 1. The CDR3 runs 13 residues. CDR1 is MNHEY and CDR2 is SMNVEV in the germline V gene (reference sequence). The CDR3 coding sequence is TGTGCCAGCAGTTTTGGGACAGACTATGGCTACACCTTC. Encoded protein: CASSFGTDYGYTF.

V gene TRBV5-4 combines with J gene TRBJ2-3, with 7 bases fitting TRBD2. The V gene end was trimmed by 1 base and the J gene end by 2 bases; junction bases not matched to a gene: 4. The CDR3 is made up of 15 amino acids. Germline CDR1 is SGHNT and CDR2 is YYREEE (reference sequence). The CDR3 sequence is CASSLFGGTTDTQYF. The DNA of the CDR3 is TGTGCCAGCAGCTTGTTCGGGGGGACCACAGATACGCAGTATTTT.

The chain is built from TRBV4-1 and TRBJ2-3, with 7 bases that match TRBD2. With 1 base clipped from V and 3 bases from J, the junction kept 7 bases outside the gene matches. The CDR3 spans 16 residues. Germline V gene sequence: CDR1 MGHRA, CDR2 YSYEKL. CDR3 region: CASSQARLAWTDTQYF. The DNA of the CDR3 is TGCGCCAGCAGCCAAGCCCGACTAGCTTGGACAGATACGCAGTATTTT.

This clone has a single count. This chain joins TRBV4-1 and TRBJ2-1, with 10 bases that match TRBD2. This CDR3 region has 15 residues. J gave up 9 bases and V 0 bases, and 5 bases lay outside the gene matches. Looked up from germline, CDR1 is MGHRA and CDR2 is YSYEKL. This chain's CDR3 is CASSQESGRAFEQFF. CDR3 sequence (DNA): TGCGCCAGCAGCCAAGAAAGCGGGAGGGCGTTTGAGCAGTTCTTC.

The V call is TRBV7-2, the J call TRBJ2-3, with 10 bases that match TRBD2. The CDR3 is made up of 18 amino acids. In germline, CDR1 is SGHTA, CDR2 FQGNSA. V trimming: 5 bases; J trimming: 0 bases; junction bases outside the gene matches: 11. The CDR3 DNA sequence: TGTGCCAGCAGCCCCCAGCGGGGGGGTCCCTCTAGCACAGATACGCAGTATTTT. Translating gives CASSPQRGGPSSTDTQYF.

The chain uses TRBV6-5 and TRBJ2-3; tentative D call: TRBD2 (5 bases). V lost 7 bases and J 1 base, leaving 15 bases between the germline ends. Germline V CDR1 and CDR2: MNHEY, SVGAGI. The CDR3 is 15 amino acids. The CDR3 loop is CASTSSGGGTDTQYF. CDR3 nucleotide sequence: TGTGCCAGCACCTCGTCAGGAGGAGGCACAGATACGCAGTATTTT.

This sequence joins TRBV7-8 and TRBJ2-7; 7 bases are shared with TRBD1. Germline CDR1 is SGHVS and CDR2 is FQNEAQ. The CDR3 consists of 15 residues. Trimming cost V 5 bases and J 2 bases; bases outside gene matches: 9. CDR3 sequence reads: CASSPSGGLTYEQYF. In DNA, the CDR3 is TGTGCCAGCAGCCCCTCAGGGGGTCTCACCTACGAGCAGTACTTC.

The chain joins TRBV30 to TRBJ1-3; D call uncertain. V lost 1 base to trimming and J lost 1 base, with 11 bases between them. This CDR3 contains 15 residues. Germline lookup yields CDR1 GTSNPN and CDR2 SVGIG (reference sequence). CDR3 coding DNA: TGTGCCTGGAGTGACGGCAGTAGATCTGGAAACACCATATATTTT. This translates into CAWSDGSRSGNTIYF.

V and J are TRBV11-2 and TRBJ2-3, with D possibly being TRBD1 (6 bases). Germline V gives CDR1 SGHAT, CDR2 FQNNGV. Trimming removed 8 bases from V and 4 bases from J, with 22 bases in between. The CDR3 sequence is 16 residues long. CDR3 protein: CASSRGIGGRADTQYF. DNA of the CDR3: TGTGCCAGCTCCCGTGGGATTGGGGGCCGCGCAGATACGCAGTATTTT. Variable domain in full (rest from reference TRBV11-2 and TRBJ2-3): EAGVAQSPRYKIIEKRQSVAFWCNPISGHATLYWYQQILGQGPKLLIQFQNNGVVDDSQLPKDRFSAERLKGVDSTLKIQPAKLEDSAVYLCASSRGIGGRADTQYFGPGTRLTVL.

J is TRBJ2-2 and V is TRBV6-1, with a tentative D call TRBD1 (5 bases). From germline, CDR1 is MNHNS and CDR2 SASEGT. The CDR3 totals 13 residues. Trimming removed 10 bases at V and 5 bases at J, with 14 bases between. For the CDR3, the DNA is TGTGCCATCATTCTCAGGGTGACCGGGGAGCTGTTTTTT. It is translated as CAIILRVTGELFF.

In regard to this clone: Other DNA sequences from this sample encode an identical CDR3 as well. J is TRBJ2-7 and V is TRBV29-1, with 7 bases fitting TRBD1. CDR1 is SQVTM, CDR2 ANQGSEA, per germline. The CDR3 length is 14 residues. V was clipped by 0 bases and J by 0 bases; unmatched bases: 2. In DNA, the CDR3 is TGCAGCGTTGAAGATCGGACAGGCTCCTACGAGCAGTACTTC. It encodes CSVEDRTGSYEQYF.

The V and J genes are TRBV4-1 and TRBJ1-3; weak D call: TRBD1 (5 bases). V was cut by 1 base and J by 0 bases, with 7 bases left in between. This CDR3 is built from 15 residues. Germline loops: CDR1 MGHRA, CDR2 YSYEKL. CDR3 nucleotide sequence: TGCGCCAGCAGCCAAGTGGACACCTCTGGAAACACCATATATTTT. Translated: CASSQVDTSGNTIYF.

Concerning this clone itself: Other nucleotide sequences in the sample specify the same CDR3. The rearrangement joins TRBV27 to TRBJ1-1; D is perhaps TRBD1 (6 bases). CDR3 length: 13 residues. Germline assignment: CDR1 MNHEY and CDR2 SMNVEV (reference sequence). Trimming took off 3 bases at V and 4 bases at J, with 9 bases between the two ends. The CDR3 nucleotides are TGTGCCAGCAGTTTTGTACAGGGCACTGAAGCTTTCTTT. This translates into CASSFVQGTEAFF.

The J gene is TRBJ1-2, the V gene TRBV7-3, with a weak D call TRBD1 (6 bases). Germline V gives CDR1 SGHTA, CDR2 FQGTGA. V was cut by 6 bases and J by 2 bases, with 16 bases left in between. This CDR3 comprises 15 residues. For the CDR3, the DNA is TGTGCCAGCAGTTGGGGGGCCCCCATAAACTATGGCTACACCTTC. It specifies CASSWGAPINYGYTF. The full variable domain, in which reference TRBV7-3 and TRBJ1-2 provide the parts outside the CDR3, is GAGVSQTPSNKVTEKGKYVELRCDPISGHTALYWYRQSLGQGPEFLIYFQGTGAADDSGLPNDRFFAVRPEGSVSTLKIQRTERGDSAVYLCASSWGAPINYGYTFGSGTRLTVV.

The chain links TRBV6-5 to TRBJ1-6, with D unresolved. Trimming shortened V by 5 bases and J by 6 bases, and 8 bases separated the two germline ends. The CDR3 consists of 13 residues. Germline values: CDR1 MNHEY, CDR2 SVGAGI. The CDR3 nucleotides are TGTGCCAGCAGTCAACAGACTAATTCACCCCTCCACTTT. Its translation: CASSQQTNSPLHF.

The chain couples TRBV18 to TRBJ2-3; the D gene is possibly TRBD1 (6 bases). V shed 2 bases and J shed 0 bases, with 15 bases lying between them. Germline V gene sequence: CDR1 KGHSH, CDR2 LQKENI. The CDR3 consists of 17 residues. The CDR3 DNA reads TGTGCCAGCTCACCAGGACAGAATTTTGCTAGCACAGATACGCAGTATTTT. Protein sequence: CASSPGQNFASTDTQYF.